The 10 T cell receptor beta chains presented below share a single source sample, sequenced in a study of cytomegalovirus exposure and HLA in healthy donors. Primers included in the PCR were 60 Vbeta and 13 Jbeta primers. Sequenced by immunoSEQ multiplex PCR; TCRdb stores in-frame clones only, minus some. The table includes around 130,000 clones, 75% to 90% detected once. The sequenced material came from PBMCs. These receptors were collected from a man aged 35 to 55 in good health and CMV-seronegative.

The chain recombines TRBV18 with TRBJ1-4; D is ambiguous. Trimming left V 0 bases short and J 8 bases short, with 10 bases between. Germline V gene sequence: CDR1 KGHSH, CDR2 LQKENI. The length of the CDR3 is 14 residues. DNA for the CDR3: TGTGCCAGCTCACCACCGAACTCACTGGAAAAACTGTTTTTT. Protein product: CASSPPNSLEKLFF. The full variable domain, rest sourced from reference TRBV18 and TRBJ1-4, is NAGVMQNPRHLVRRRGQEARLRCSPMKGHSHVYWYRQLPEEGLKFMVYLQKENIIDESGMPKERFSAEFPKEGPSILRIQQVVRGDSAAYFCASSPPNSLEKLFFGSGTQLSVL.

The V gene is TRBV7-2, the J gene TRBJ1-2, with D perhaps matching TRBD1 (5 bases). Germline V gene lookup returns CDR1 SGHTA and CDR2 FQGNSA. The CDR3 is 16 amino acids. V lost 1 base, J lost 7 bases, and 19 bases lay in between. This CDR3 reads CASSLGPPGRSAGYTF. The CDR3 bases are TGTGCCAGCAGCTTAGGGCCTCCAGGGAGGTCGGCTGGCTACACCTTC.

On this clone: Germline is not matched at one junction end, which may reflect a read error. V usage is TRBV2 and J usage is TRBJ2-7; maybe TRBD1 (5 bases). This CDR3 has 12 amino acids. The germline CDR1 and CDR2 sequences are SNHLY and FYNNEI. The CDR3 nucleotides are TGTGCCAGCAGATCGGACATTTACGAGCAGTGCTTC. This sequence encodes CASRSDIYEQCF. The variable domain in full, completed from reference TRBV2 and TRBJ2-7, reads EPEVTQTPSHQVTQMGQEVILRCVPISNHLYFYWYRQILGQKVEFLVSFYNNEISEKSEIFDDQFSVERPDGSNFTLKIRSTKLEDSAMYFCASRSDIYEQCFGPGTRLTVT.

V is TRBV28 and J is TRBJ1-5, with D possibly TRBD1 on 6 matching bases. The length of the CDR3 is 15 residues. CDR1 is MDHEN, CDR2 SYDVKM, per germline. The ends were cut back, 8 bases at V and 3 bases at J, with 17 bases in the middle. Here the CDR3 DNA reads TGTGCCAGCCTCGCACAGGGTGTCCCCAATCAGCCCCAGCATTTT. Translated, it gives CASLAQGVPNQPQHF.

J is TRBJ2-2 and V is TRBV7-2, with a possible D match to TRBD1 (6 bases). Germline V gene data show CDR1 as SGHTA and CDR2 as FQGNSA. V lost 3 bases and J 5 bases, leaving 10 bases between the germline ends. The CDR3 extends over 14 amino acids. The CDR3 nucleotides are TGTGCCAGCAGCTTCGGTAGGGGGACCGGGGAGCTGTTTTTT. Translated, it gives CASSFGRGTGELFF.

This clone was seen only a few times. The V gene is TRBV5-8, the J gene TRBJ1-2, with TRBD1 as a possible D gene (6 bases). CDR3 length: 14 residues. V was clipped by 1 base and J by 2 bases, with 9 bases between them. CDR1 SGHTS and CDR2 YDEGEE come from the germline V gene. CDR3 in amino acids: CASSLTGTNYGYTF. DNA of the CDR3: TGTGCCAGCAGCTTGACAGGGACAAACTATGGCTACACCTTC.

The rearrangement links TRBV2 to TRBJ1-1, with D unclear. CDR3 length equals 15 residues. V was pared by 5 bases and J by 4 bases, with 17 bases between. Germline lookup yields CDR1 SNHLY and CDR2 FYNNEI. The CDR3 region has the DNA TGTGCCAGCAGTCCAGTTTTTCTAGCGGGCACTGAAGCTTTCTTT. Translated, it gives CASSPVFLAGTEAFF.

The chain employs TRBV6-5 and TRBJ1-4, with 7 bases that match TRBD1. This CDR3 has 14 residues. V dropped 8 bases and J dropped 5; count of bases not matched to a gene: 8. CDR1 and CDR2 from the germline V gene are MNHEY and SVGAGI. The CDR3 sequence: CASHSGTANEKLFF. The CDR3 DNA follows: TGTGCCAGCCACTCCGGGACAGCGAATGAAAAACTGTTTTTT.

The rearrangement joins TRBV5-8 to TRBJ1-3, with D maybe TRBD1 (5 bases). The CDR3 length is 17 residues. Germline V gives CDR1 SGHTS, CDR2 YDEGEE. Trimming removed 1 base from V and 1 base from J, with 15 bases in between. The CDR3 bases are TGTGCCAGCAGCTTGATGACTCGGGGGGGTTCTGGAAACACCATATATTTT. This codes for CASSLMTRGGSGNTIYF.

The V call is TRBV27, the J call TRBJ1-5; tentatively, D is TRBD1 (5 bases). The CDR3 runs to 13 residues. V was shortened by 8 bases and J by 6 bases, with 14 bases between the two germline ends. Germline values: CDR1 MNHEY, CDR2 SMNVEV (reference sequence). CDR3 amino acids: CASSRQGFQPQHF. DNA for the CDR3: TGTGCCAGCTCCCGGCAGGGATTTCAGCCCCAGCATTTT.